Listed below are T cell receptor beta chains from one sample, sequenced in a study of cytotoxic CD8 clonotypes in ibrutinib-treated CLL. TCRdb keeps only in-frame clones here, not all; method: immunoSEQ multiplex PCR. The sample yields about 140,000 clones, 65% to 85% seen once. Sequencing used PBMCs, obtained after 36 months of ibrutinib treatment. The receptors here all came from a human donor with chronic lymphocytic leukemia. Each CDR3 is given with its conserved first and last residue. Fields, in order: J gene, V gene, CDR3 length, clone size, D gene, CDR3 protein, CDR3 DNA. D genes are given only for firm matches. Rows may omit the clone size; those that give it use once, few, many or a size class.

j_gene: TRBJ2-1
v_gene: TRBV2
len: 16
abundance: NA
d_gene: TRBD2
CDR3aa: CASSDWTSGIYNEQFF
CDR3nt: TGTGCCAGCAGTGATTGGACTAGCGGAATCTACAATGAGCAGTTCTTC

j_gene: TRBJ2-2
v_gene: TRBV7-2
len: 14
abundance: NA
d_gene: NA
CDR3aa: CASSLGAFTGELFF
CDR3nt: TGTGCCAGCAGCTTAGGGGCCTTCACCGGGGAGCTGTTTTTT

j_gene: TRBJ2-5
v_gene: TRBV9
len: 14
abundance: few
d_gene: NA
CDR3aa: CASSVATDQETQYF
CDR3nt: TGTGCCAGCAGCGTCGCTACAGACCAAGAGACCCAGTACTTC

j_gene: TRBJ2-3
v_gene: TRBV11-2
len: 11
abundance: few
d_gene: NA
CDR3aa: CASSRQDTQYF
CDR3nt: TGTGCCAGCAGCCGCCAAGATACGCAGTATTTT

j_gene: TRBJ1-2
v_gene: TRBV19
len: 14
abundance: NA
d_gene: NA
CDR3aa: CASSRAGTAYGYTF
CDR3nt: TGTGCCAGTAGCCGGGCCGGGACGGCCTATGGCTACACCTTC

j_gene: TRBJ2-7
v_gene: TRBV6-1
len: 13
abundance: NA
d_gene: TRBD1
CDR3aa: CASRGQIYDEQYF
CDR3nt: TGTGCCAGTAGGGGACAGATATACGACGAGCAGTACTTC

j_gene: TRBJ1-2
v_gene: TRBV30
len: 14
abundance: NA
d_gene: TRBD1
CDR3aa: CAWSVVPTGYGYTF
CDR3nt: TGTGCCTGGAGTGTAGTTCCGACAGGGTATGGCTACACCTTC

j_gene: TRBJ2-3
v_gene: TRBV9
len: 15
abundance: NA
d_gene: NA
CDR3aa: CASSEGARGKDTQYF
CDR3nt: TGTGCCAGCAGCGAAGGGGCCCGCGGGAAAGATACGCAGTATTTT

j_gene: TRBJ2-5
v_gene: TRBV28
len: 13
abundance: NA
d_gene: TRBD2
CDR3aa: CASTIAGMETQYF
CDR3nt: TGTGCCAGCACCATAGCGGGGATGGAGACCCAGTACTTC

j_gene: TRBJ1-2
v_gene: TRBV6-1
len: 15
abundance: NA
d_gene: TRBD1
CDR3aa: CASTTGTGDFYGYTF
CDR3nt: TGTGCCAGCACCACCGGGACAGGAGACTTCTATGGCTACACCTTC

j_gene: TRBJ2-7
v_gene: TRBV4-1
len: 14
abundance: NA
d_gene: TRBD1
CDR3aa: CASSHGTGSYEQYF
CDR3nt: TGCGCCAGCAGCCATGGGACAGGGTCCTACGAGCAGTACTTC

j_gene: TRBJ2-6
v_gene: TRBV5-4
len: 16
abundance: NA
d_gene: NA
CDR3aa: CASSFGKGSGANVLTF
CDR3nt: TGTGCCAGCAGCTTTGGGAAGGGCTCTGGGGCCAACGTCCTGACTTTC

j_gene: TRBJ2-5
v_gene: TRBV27
len: 18
abundance: NA
d_gene: TRBD2
CDR3aa: CASSTKLAGGPGRETQYF
CDR3nt: TGTGCCAGCAGTACAAAACTAGCGGGGGGGCCGGGGCGAGAGACCCAGTACTTC

j_gene: TRBJ2-2
v_gene: TRBV11-2
len: 12
abundance: NA
d_gene: NA
CDR3aa: CASRAQPRELFF
CDR3nt: TGTGCCAGCAGAGCCCAGCCCAGGGAGCTGTTTTTT

j_gene: TRBJ1-1
v_gene: TRBV7-3
len: 13
abundance: NA
d_gene: NA
CDR3aa: CASRTAKNTEAFF
CDR3nt: TGTGCCAGCAGAACGGCCAAGAACACTGAAGCTTTCTTT

j_gene: TRBJ1-6
v_gene: TRBV2
len: 15
abundance: few
d_gene: TRBD1
CDR3aa: CASRLTGTVNSPLHF
CDR3nt: TGTGCCAGCAGATTAACCGGGACAGTCAATTCACCCCTCCACTTT

j_gene: TRBJ1-5
v_gene: TRBV28
len: 13
abundance: NA
d_gene: NA
CDR3aa: CASIGQSEQPQHF
CDR3nt: TGTGCCAGCATAGGGCAGTCCGAACAGCCCCAGCATTTT

j_gene: TRBJ2-1
v_gene: TRBV11-3
len: 16
abundance: once
d_gene: NA
CDR3aa: CASSADLGGTYNEQFF
CDR3nt: TGTGCCAGCAGTGCTGACTTAGGGGGTACCTACAATGAGCAGTTCTTC

j_gene: TRBJ1-6
v_gene: TRBV6-6
len: 15
abundance: NA
d_gene: TRBD1
CDR3aa: CASSLAGTGRSPLHF
CDR3nt: TGTGCCAGCAGTTTAGCCGGGACAGGGCGTTCACCCCTCCACTTT

j_gene: TRBJ2-7
v_gene: TRBV18
len: 16
abundance: NA
d_gene: TRBD2
CDR3aa: CASSPRPGGSSYEQYF
CDR3nt: TGTGCCAGCTCACCACGGCCGGGAGGAAGCTCCTACGAGCAGTACTTC

j_gene: TRBJ1-5
v_gene: TRBV18
len: 15
abundance: NA
d_gene: NA
CDR3aa: CASSLDGQRNQPQHF
CDR3nt: TGTGCCAGCTCTCTAGACGGACAGAGAAATCAGCCCCAGCATTTT

j_gene: TRBJ1-3
v_gene: TRBV2
len: 15
abundance: few
d_gene: NA
CDR3aa: CASSDQVASGNTIYF
CDR3nt: TGTGCCAGCAGTGATCAGGTCGCCTCTGGAAACACCATATATTTT

j_gene: TRBJ1-5
v_gene: TRBV18
len: 15
abundance: NA
d_gene: NA
CDR3aa: CASSPGTGRNQPQHF
CDR3nt: TGTGCCAGCTCACCAGGTACGGGACGAAATCAGCCCCAGCATTTT

j_gene: TRBJ2-5
v_gene: TRBV18
len: 13
abundance: NA
d_gene: NA
CDR3aa: CASSPGPDGTQYF
CDR3nt: TGTGCCAGCTCACCGGGACCCGATGGGACCCAGTACTTC

j_gene: TRBJ1-2
v_gene: TRBV7-9
len: 15
abundance: NA
d_gene: NA
CDR3aa: CASSEVGGSVYGYTF
CDR3nt: TGTGCCAGCAGCGAGGTGGGGGGCAGTGTCTATGGCTACACCTTC

j_gene: TRBJ1-1
v_gene: TRBV19
len: 14
abundance: NA
d_gene: NA
CDR3aa: CASTFQGYDKGAFF
CDR3nt: TGTGCCAGTACCTTCCAGGGATATGACAAGGGAGCTTTCTTT

j_gene: TRBJ1-2
v_gene: TRBV27
len: 13
abundance: NA
d_gene: TRBD1
CDR3aa: CASSPGQGHGYTF
CDR3nt: TGTGCCAGCAGTCCCGGACAGGGCCATGGCTACACCTTC

j_gene: TRBJ1-5
v_gene: TRBV30
len: 15
abundance: NA
d_gene: NA
CDR3aa: CAWALGFDGNQPQHF
CDR3nt: TGTGCCTGGGCCTTGGGTTTTGATGGCAATCAGCCCCAGCATTTT

j_gene: TRBJ1-5
v_gene: TRBV5-8
len: 16
abundance: NA
d_gene: NA
CDR3aa: CASSLAIGFGNQPQHF
CDR3nt: TGTGCCAGCAGCTTGGCCATAGGGTTTGGCAATCAGCCCCAGCATTTT

j_gene: TRBJ2-7
v_gene: TRBV5-1
len: 13
abundance: NA
d_gene: NA
CDR3aa: CASSLRNSYEQYF
CDR3nt: TGCGCCAGCAGCTTGCGCAACTCCTACGAGCAGTACTTC

j_gene: TRBJ2-5
v_gene: TRBV7-9
len: 15
abundance: NA
d_gene: TRBD1
CDR3aa: CASSGSGGGRETQYF
CDR3nt: TGTGCCAGCAGCGGATCAGGGGGTGGGCGTGAGACCCAGTACTTC

j_gene: TRBJ1-5
v_gene: TRBV30
len: 19
abundance: NA
d_gene: NA
CDR3aa: CAWSVQRAAPSPSNQPQHF
CDR3nt: TGTGCCTGGAGTGTACAGAGGGCAGCTCCGTCCCCTAGCAATCAGCCCCAGCATTTT

j_gene: TRBJ1-5
v_gene: TRBV6-6
len: 13
abundance: once
d_gene: NA
CDR3aa: CASSYATNQPQHF
CDR3nt: TGTGCCAGCAGTTACGCGACAAATCAGCCCCAGCATTTT

j_gene: TRBJ2-7
v_gene: TRBV4-1
len: 14
abundance: NA
d_gene: TRBD1
CDR3aa: CASSQVGQVYEQYF
CDR3nt: TGCGCCAGCAGCCAAGTTGGACAGGTCTACGAGCAGTACTTC

j_gene: TRBJ2-7
v_gene: TRBV11-2
len: 13
abundance: NA
d_gene: NA
CDR3aa: CASSSGVNYEQYF
CDR3nt: TGTGCCAGCAGCTCGGGAGTTAACTACGAGCAGTACTTC

j_gene: TRBJ1-1
v_gene: TRBV6-5
len: 15
abundance: NA
d_gene: NA
CDR3aa: CASSYTSGRATEAFF
CDR3nt: TGTGCCAGCAGTTACACCTCAGGGCGCGCCACTGAAGCTTTCTTT

j_gene: TRBJ2-3
v_gene: TRBV10-3
len: 17
abundance: NA
d_gene: TRBD2
CDR3aa: CAISRIDSGRAPDTQYF
CDR3nt: TGTGCCATTTCAAGGATTGACAGCGGGAGGGCCCCGGATACGCAGTATTTT

j_gene: TRBJ2-2
v_gene: TRBV10-3
len: 15
abundance: NA
d_gene: NA
CDR3aa: CAISESGENTGELFF
CDR3nt: TGTGCCATCAGTGAGTCGGGGGAGAACACCGGGGAGCTGTTTTTT

j_gene: TRBJ1-4
v_gene: TRBV27
len: 16
abundance: NA
d_gene: NA
CDR3aa: CASSSQGARINEKLFF
CDR3nt: TGTGCCAGCAGTTCACAGGGCGCCCGCATTAATGAAAAACTGTTTTTT

j_gene: TRBJ1-4
v_gene: TRBV5-5
len: 13
abundance: NA
d_gene: NA
CDR3aa: CASSTRVGEKLFF
CDR3nt: TGTGCCAGCAGCACCCGCGTCGGAGAAAAACTGTTTTTT

j_gene: TRBJ1-5
v_gene: TRBV28
len: 15
abundance: NA
d_gene: NA
CDR3aa: CASSLDSVLNQPQHF
CDR3nt: TGTGCCAGCAGCCTCGACAGTGTCCTCAATCAGCCCCAGCATTTT

j_gene: TRBJ1-1
v_gene: TRBV7-9
len: 14
abundance: NA
d_gene: NA
CDR3aa: CASSLIEGSTEAFF
CDR3nt: TGTGCCAGCAGCTTAATTGAAGGGTCCACTGAAGCTTTCTTT

j_gene: TRBJ1-5
v_gene: TRBV13
len: 13
abundance: NA
d_gene: NA
CDR3aa: CASSLRQDQPQHF
CDR3nt: TGTGCCAGCAGCTTAAGGCAAGATCAGCCCCAGCATTTT

j_gene: TRBJ2-4
v_gene: TRBV4-2
len: 13
abundance: NA
d_gene: TRBD1
CDR3aa: CASSPPTGAIQYF
CDR3nt: TGTGCCAGCAGCCCACCGACAGGGGCGATTCAGTACTTC

j_gene: TRBJ2-7
v_gene: TRBV6-1
len: 14
abundance: once
d_gene: NA
CDR3aa: CASSEAWGSYEQYF
CDR3nt: TGTGCCAGCAGTGAAGCCTGGGGCTCCTACGAGCAGTACTTC

j_gene: TRBJ2-5
v_gene: TRBV5-6
len: 11
abundance: once
d_gene: NA
CDR3aa: CASSSQETQYF
CDR3nt: TGTGCCAGCAGCTCCCAAGAGACCCAGTACTTC

j_gene: TRBJ1-1
v_gene: TRBV2
len: 11
abundance: NA
d_gene: NA
CDR3aa: CAVERDKVAFF
CDR3nt: TGTGCGGTCGAGAGGGATAAGGTAGCTTTCTTT

j_gene: TRBJ2-1
v_gene: TRBV7-9
len: 11
abundance: NA
d_gene: NA
CDR3aa: CASSSLSLQFF
CDR3nt: TGTGCCAGCAGCTCCCTGTCCCTGCAGTTCTTC

j_gene: TRBJ2-1
v_gene: TRBV7-9
len: 17
abundance: NA
d_gene: TRBD2
CDR3aa: CASSFRGPGLGSLEQFF
CDR3nt: TGTGCCAGCAGCTTTCGAGGACCGGGACTAGGCAGTCTTGAGCAGTTCTTC

j_gene: TRBJ1-3
v_gene: TRBV28
len: 13
abundance: NA
d_gene: NA
CDR3aa: CASSPHGRNTIYF
CDR3nt: TGTGCCAGCAGCCCCCACGGGCGAAACACCATATATTTT